These 9 T cell receptor beta chains originate from one sample sequenced in a study of blood T cell repertoires in COVID-19 (dated by TCRdb to between 2020 and 2021). The method behind the library was the immunoSEQ multiplex PCR assay. Drawn from immuneACCESS, this table holds only the in-frame rearrangements with V and J called that TCRdb kept. Clones are partly lost; checked studies trace under half to an unresolved V gene and leave the rest unexplained. The sample yields around 32,000 clones; approximately 95% were counted once. The ten largest clones add up to 0.92% of the sample. The sample consisted of peripheral blood. The receptors shown here come from a male donor with active COVID-19.

This chain joins TRBV6-1 and TRBJ1-4; a possible D gene is TRBD1 (5 bases). This CDR3 is built from 12 residues. The V and J ends lost 6 bases and 8 bases respectively, with 10 bases between them. The germline V gene has CDR1 MNHNS and CDR2 SASEGT. This CDR3 is CASSPTDEKLFF. Here the CDR3 DNA reads TGTGCCAGCAGCCCGACAGACGAAAAACTGTTTTTT.

The chain is built from TRBV11-2 and TRBJ2-7; maybe TRBD2 (5 bases). Trimming cost V 1 base and J 6 bases, with 13 bases left between them. CDR1 SGHAT and CDR2 FQNNGV come from the germline V gene. The CDR3 sequence is 14 residues long. CDR3 region: CASSLGTGAIEQYF. The CDR3 nucleotides are TGTGCCAGCAGCTTAGGGACTGGTGCTATCGAGCAGTACTTC.

This clone was seen only a few times. The chain recombines TRBV5-8 with TRBJ2-3; 8 bases map to TRBD1. V gave up 0 bases and J gave up 0 bases; unmatched junction bases: 6. CDR3 length: 17 amino acids. CDR1 SGHTS and CDR2 YDEGEE come from the germline V gene. CDR3 protein: CASSLARGLVSTDTQYF. The CDR3 coding sequence is TGTGCCAGCAGCTTGGCCAGGGGGCTAGTTAGCACAGATACGCAGTATTTT.

The chain is built from TRBV6-6 and TRBJ1-2; D perhaps matches TRBD1 (5 bases). V gave up 4 bases and J gave up 4 bases, with 16 bases separating them. There are 15 residues in the CDR3. CDR1 MNHNY and CDR2 SVGAGI come from the germline V gene (reference sequence). The CDR3 region is CASSFGQTQFYGYTF. In DNA form, the CDR3 reads TGTGCCAGCAGTTTTGGACAAACCCAATTCTATGGCTACACCTTC.

The V gene is TRBV19, the J gene TRBJ1-5; the D is unclear. The V gene lost 3 bases and the J gene lost 7 bases, with 13 bases spanning the gap. Germline CDR1 reads LNHDA; CDR2 reads SQIVND (reference sequence). The CDR3 is 14 residues long. CDR3 sequence: CASSMRPAGQPQHF. Written as DNA, the CDR3 is TGTGCCAGTAGTATGAGGCCGGCGGGGCAGCCCCAGCATTTT.

A single count supports this clone. The J gene is TRBJ2-5, the V gene TRBV10-1; D gene ambiguous. The V gene's germline CDR1 is WNHNN and CDR2 SYGVQD (reference sequence). Trimming took 10 bases from V and 5 from J, leaving 11 bases between them. This CDR3 is 11 amino acids long. The CDR3 coding sequence is TGCGCCAATATGCCGGAGGAGACCCAGTACTTC. Amino acid sequence: CANMPEETQYF.

This chain links TRBV6-6 with TRBJ1-3; D is undetermined. The ends were cut back, 0 bases at V and 0 bases at J, with 6 bases in the middle. CDR1 and CDR2 (germline): MNHNY, SVGAGI (reference sequence). The CDR3 totals 15 residues. This chain's CDR3 is CASSYSQVSGNTIYF. CDR3 sequence (DNA): TGTGCCAGCAGTTACTCTCAGGTCTCTGGAAACACCATATATTTT.

The V and J genes are TRBV4-1 and TRBJ2-1, with 7 bases identical to TRBD1. The CDR3 is 16 residues long. V trimming: 0 bases; J trimming: 7 bases; junction bases outside the gene matches: 9. Germline V gene data show CDR1 as MGHRA and CDR2 as YSYEKL. The CDR3 nucleotides are TGCGCCAGCAGCCAAGATCATCGTCCGGGACAGAATGAGCAGTTCTTC. Translated: CASSQDHRPGQNEQFF.

The V call is TRBV6-6, the J call TRBJ2-4; D gene unclear. Trimming shortened V by 2 bases and J by 0 bases, and 11 bases separated the two germline ends. In germline, CDR1 is MNHNY, CDR2 SVGAGI (reference sequence). The CDR3 is 16 residues long. The CDR3 nucleotides are TGTGCCAGCAGTTACCCTACAGAACTAGCCAAAAACATTCAGTACTTC. Translating gives CASSYPTELAKNIQYF.